The rows below give T cell receptor beta chains drawn from one sample of a study of cytomegalovirus exposure and HLA in healthy donors. Using immunoSEQ multiplex PCR, the repertoire was profiled, and TCRdb retains in-frame clones only, with some absent. The table records around 120,000 clones, 76% of them present only once. Sequenced sample: PBMCs. Every receptor here comes from a middle-aged man in good health and CMV-seropositive. Each CDR3 is given with its conserved first and last residue. The order of the fields is V gene, D gene, clone size, J gene, CDR3 protein, CDR3 DNA. The D gene is left open where the match is weak. Some rows have no size entry. The others give once, few or many, or a class for an expanded clone.

V gene: TRBV11-2; D gene: TRBD1; clone size: NA; J gene: TRBJ1-1; CDR3 protein: CASSSQGGNAFEAFF; CDR3 DNA: TGTGCCAGCAGCTCTCAGGGGGGTAATGCCTTTGAAGCTTTCTTT
V gene: TRBV5-1; D gene: TRBD1; clone size: NA; J gene: TRBJ1-4; CDR3 protein: CASSHPGQGRWVNEKLFF; CDR3 DNA: TGCGCCAGCAGCCACCCGGGACAGGGACGTTGGGTGAATGAAAAACTGTTTTTT
V gene: TRBV19; D gene: TRBD1; clone size: NA; J gene: TRBJ1-2; CDR3 protein: CASSIVDRGNGYTF; CDR3 DNA: TGTGCCAGTAGTATAGTCGACAGGGGGAACGGCTACACCTTC
V gene: TRBV5-5; D gene: NA; clone size: few; J gene: TRBJ1-2; CDR3 protein: CASSPIATVNQNYGYTF; CDR3 DNA: TGTGCCAGCAGCCCCATCGCGACTGTAAACCAAAACTATGGCTACACCTTC
V gene: TRBV2; D gene: TRBD2; clone size: NA; J gene: TRBJ2-5; CDR3 protein: CASSDGTSVQETQYF; CDR3 DNA: TGTGCCAGCAGTGATGGGACTAGCGTTCAAGAGACCCAGTACTTC
V gene: TRBV7-9; D gene: NA; clone size: NA; J gene: TRBJ1-4; CDR3 protein: CASSLSRGATNEKLFF; CDR3 DNA: TGTGCCAGCAGCCTCAGCCGCGGGGCAACTAATGAAAAACTGTTTTTT
V gene: TRBV6-5; D gene: TRBD1; clone size: NA; J gene: TRBJ2-7; CDR3 protein: CASSYSQGAVEQYF; CDR3 DNA: TGTGCCAGCAGTTACTCACAGGGGGCGGTCGAGCAGTACTTC
V gene: TRBV5-1; D gene: NA; clone size: NA; J gene: TRBJ2-3; CDR3 protein: CASSPAASAVPDTQYF; CDR3 DNA: TGCGCCAGCAGCCCGGCGGCTAGCGCCGTACCAGATACGCAGTATTTT
V gene: TRBV13; D gene: NA; clone size: NA; J gene: TRBJ1-1; CDR3 protein: CASSFGPRNTEAFF; CDR3 DNA: TGTGCCAGCAGCTTTGGCCCCAGGAACACTGAAGCTTTCTTT
V gene: TRBV6-1; D gene: NA; clone size: once; J gene: TRBJ2-7; CDR3 protein: CASISTGLPSYEQYF; CDR3 DNA: TGTGCCAGCATCTCAACTGGTCTCCCCTCCTACGAGCAGTACTTC
V gene: TRBV18; D gene: NA; clone size: NA; J gene: TRBJ1-4; CDR3 protein: CASSPPVTRPGGEKLFF; CDR3 DNA: TGTGCCAGCTCACCACCGGTCACTCGGCCAGGCGGGGAAAAACTGTTTTTT
V gene: TRBV7-2; D gene: TRBD1; clone size: NA; J gene: TRBJ1-1; CDR3 protein: CASKGQGVSTEAFF; CDR3 DNA: TGTGCCAGCAAGGGACAGGGAGTAAGCACTGAAGCTTTCTTT
V gene: TRBV27; D gene: NA; clone size: NA; J gene: TRBJ2-1; CDR3 protein: CASTLSTSYNEQFF; CDR3 DNA: TGTGCCAGCACCTTGAGTACCTCCTACAATGAGCAGTTCTTC
V gene: TRBV28; D gene: TRBD2; clone size: NA; J gene: TRBJ2-3; CDR3 protein: CASSLPAWREGPDTQYF; CDR3 DNA: TGTGCCAGCAGTTTGCCCGCTTGGCGGGAGGGCCCGGATACGCAGTATTTT
V gene: TRBV15; D gene: TRBD1; clone size: NA; J gene: TRBJ1-5; CDR3 protein: CATSSDRGYQPQHF; CDR3 DNA: TGTGCCACCAGCAGCGACAGGGGTTATCAGCCCCAGCATTTT
V gene: TRBV7-9; D gene: NA; clone size: NA; J gene: TRBJ2-7; CDR3 protein: CASSFIGQSYEQYF; CDR3 DNA: TGTGCCAGCAGCTTCATAGGACAATCCTACGAGCAGTACTTC
V gene: TRBV6-5; D gene: TRBD1; clone size: NA; J gene: TRBJ1-6; CDR3 protein: CASSYGGQGGSPLHF; CDR3 DNA: TGTGCCAGCAGTTACGGGGGACAGGGTGGTTCACCCCTCCACTTT